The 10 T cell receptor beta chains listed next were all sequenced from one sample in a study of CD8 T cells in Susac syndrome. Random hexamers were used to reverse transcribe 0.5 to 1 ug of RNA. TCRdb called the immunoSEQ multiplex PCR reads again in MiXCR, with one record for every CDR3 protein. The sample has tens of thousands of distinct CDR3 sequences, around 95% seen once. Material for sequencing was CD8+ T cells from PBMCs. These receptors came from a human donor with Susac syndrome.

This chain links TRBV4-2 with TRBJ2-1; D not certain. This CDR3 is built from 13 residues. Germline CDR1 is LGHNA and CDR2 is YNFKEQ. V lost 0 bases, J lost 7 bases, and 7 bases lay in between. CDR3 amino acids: CASSQDLGNEQFF. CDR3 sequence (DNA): TGTGCCAGCAGCCAAGACCTAGGGAATGAGCAGTTCTTC.

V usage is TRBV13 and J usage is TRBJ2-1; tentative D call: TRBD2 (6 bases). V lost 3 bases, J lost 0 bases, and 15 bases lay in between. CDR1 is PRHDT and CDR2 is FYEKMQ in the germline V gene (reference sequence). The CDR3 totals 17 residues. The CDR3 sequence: CASSLALGLSSYNEQFF. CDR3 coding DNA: TGTGCCAGCAGCTTGGCCCTGGGACTTAGCTCCTACAATGAGCAGTTCTTC.

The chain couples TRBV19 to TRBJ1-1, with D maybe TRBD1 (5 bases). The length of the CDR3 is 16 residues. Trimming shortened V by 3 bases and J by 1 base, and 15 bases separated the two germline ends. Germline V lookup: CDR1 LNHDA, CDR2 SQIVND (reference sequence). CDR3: CASSISTRGTNTEAFF. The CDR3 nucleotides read TGTGCCAGTAGTATCTCGACCAGAGGGACGAACACTGAAGCTTTCTTT.

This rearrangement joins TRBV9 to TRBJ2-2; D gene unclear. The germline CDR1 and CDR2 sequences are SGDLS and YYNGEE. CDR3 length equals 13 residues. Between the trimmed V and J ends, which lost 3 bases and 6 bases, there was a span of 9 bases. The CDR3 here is CASSEATPGELFF. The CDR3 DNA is TGTGCCAGCAGCGAGGCCACCCCCGGGGAGCTGTTTTTT.

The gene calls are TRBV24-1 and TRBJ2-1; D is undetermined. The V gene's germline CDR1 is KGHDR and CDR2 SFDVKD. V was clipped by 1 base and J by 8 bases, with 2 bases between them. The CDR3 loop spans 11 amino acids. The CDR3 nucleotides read TGTGCCACCAGTGATTTTGATGAGCAGTTCTTC. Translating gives CATSDFDEQFF.

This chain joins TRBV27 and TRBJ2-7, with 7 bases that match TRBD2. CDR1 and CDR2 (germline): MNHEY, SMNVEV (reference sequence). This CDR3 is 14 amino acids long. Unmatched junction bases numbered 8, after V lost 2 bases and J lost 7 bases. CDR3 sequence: CASSLIGGGREQYF. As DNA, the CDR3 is TGTGCCAGCAGTTTAATTGGGGGAGGGCGGGAGCAGTACTTC.

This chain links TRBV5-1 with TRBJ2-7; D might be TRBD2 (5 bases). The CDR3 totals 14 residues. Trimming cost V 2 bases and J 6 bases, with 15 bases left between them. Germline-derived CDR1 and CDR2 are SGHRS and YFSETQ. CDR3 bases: TGCGCCAGCAGCTTAACACGGGAACCCACCGAGCAGTACTTC. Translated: CASSLTREPTEQYF.

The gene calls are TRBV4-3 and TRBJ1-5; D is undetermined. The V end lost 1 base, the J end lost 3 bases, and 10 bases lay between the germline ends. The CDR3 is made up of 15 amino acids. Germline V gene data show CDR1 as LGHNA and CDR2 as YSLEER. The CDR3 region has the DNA TGCGCCAGCAGCCAAGTACTACAGACCAATCAGCCCCAGCATTTT. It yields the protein CASSQVLQTNQPQHF.

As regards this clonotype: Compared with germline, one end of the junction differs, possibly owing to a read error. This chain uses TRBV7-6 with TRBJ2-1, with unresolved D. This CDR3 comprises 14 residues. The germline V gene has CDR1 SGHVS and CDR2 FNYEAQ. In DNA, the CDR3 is TGTGCCAGCAGCTTATTTGGCTCTAGTCCCCCCTATCTCTTC. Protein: CASSLFGSSPPYLF.

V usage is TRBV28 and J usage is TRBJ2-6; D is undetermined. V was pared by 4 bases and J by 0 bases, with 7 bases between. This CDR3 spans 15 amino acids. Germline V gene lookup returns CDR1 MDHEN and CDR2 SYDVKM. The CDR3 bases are TGTGCCAGCAGTTCACGAATCTCTGGGGCCAACGTCCTGACTTTC. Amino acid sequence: CASSSRISGANVLTF.